The entry below describes one TCR beta chain. The sample originates from a study of control samples from healthy donors and cancer patients. Clones were read by immunoSEQ multiplex PCR, and TCRdb kept only the in-frame ones, dropping some. The sample shows about 180,000 clones, just over 90% of them seen only once. The trim removed 4 bases at V and 3 bases at J, leaving 6 bases unmatched. The CDR3 consists of 15 residues. Germline V gene sequence: CDR1 LNHDA, CDR2 SQIVND (reference sequence). This chain connects TRBV19 to TRBJ1-2; 9 positions agree with TRBD1. The TCR comes from a man aged 25-40 years in good health. The sequencing sample was made of blood. Written as DNA, the CDR3 is TGTGCCAGTAGTACGAACAGGGGGCGCGACTATGGCTACACCTTC. Residues: CASSTNRGRDYGYTF.